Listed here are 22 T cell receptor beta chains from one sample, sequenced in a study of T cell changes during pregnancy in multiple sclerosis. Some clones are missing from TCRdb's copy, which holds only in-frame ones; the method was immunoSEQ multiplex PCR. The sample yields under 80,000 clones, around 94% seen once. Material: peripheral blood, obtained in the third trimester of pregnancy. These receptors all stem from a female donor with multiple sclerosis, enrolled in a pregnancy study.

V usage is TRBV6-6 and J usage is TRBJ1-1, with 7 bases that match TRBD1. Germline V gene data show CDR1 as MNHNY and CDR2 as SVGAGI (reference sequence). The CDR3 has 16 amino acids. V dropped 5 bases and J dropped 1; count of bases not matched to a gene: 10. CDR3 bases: TGTGCCAGCAGTAACATCCCGGGACAGAGGAACACTGAAGCTTTCTTT. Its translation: CASSNIPGQRNTEAFF.

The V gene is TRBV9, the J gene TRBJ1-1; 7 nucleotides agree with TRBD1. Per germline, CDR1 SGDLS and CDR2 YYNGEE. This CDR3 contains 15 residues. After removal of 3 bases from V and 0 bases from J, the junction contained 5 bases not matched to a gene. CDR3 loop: CASSAIGQVNTEAFF. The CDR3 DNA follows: TGTGCCAGCAGCGCGATAGGACAGGTGAACACTGAAGCTTTCTTT.

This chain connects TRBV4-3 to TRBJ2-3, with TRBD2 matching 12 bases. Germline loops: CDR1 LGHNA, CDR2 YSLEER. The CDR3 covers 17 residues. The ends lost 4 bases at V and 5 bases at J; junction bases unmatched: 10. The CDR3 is CASSPRTSGALLDTQYF. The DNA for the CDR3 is TGCGCCAGCAGCCCCCGGACTAGCGGGGCTCTTTTAGATACGCAGTATTTT.

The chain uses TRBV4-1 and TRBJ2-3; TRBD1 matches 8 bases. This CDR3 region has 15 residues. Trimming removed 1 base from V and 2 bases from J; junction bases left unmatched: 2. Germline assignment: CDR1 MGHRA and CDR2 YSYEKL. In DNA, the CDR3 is TGCGCCAGCAGCCAAGGACAGGGGATCACAGATACGCAGTATTTT. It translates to CASSQGQGITDTQYF.

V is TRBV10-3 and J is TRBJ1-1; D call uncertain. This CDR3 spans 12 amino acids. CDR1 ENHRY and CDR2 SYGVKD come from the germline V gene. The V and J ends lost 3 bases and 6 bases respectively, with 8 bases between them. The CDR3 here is CAISDGEPEAFF. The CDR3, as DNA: TGTGCCATCAGTGACGGGGAGCCTGAAGCTTTCTTT.

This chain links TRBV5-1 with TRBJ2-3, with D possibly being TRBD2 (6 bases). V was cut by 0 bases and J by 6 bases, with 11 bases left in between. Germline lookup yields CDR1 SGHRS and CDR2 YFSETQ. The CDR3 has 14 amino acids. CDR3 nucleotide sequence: TGCGCCAGCAGCTTGGAGACTAGTACGGATACGCAGTATTTT. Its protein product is CASSLETSTDTQYF.

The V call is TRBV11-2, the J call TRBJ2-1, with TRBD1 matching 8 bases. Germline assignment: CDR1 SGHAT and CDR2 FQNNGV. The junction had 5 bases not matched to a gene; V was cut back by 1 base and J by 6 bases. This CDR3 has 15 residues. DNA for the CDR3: TGTGCCAGCAGCTTAGGGACAGGGAATATCAATGAGCAGTTCTTC. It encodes CASSLGTGNINEQFF.

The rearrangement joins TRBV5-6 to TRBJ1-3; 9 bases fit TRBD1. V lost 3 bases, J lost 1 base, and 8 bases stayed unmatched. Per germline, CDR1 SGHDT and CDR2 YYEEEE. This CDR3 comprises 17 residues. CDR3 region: CASSYPDRGRSGNTIYF. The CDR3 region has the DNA TGTGCCAGCAGCTACCCGGACAGGGGAAGGTCTGGAAACACCATATATTTT.

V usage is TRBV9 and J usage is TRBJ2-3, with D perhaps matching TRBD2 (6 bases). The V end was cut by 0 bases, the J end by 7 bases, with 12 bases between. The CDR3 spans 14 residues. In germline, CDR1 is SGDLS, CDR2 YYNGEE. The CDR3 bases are TGTGCCAGCAGCGTAGCGGGGGAGACGAATACGCAGTATTTT. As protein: CASSVAGETNTQYF.

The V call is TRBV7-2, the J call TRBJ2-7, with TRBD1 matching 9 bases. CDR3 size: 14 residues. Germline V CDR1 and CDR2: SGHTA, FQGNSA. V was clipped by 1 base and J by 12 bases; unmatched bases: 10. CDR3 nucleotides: TGTGCCAGCAGCTTAGTCACCTGGGGACAGGGCCGGTACTTC. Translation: CASSLVTWGQGRYF.

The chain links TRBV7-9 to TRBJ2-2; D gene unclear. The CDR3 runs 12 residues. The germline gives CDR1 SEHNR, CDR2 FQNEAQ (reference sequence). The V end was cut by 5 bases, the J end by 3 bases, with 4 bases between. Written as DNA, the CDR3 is TGTGCCAGCAGCCGGGACACCGGGGAGCTGTTTTTT. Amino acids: CASSRDTGELFF. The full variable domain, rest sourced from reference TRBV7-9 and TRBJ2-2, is DTGVSQNPRHKITKRGQNVTFRCDPISEHNRLYWYRQTLGQGPEFLTYFQNEAQLEKSRLLSDRFSAERPKGSFSTLEIQRTEQGDSAMYLCASSRDTGELFFGEGSRLTVL.

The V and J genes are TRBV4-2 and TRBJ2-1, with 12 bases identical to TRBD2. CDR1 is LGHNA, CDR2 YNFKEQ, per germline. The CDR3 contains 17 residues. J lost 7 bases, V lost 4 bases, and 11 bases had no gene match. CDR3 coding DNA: TGTGCCAGCAGCCGTCGACTAGCGGGGGTACTGAGGAATGAGCAGTTCTTC. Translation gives CASSRRLAGVLRNEQFF.

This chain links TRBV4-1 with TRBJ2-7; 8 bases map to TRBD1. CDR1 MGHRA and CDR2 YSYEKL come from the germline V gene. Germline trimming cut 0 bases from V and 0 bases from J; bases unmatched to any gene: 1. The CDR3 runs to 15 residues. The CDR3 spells CASSQDDRGSYEQYF. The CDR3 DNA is TGCGCCAGCAGCCAAGATGACAGGGGCTCCTACGAGCAGTACTTC.

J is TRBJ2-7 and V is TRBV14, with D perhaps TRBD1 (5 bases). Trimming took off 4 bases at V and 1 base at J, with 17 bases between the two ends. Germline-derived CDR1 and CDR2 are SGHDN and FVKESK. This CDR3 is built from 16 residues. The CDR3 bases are TGTGCCAGCAGCCTCAGAGCAGGGCGAGGATCCTACGAGCAGTACTTC. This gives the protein CASSLRAGRGSYEQYF. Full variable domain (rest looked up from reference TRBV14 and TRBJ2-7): EAGVTQFPSHSVIEKGQTVTLRCDPISGHDNLYWYRRVMGKEIKFLLHFVKESKQDESGMPNNRFLAERTGGTYSTLKVQPAELEDSGVYFCASSLRAGRGSYEQYFGPGTRLTVT.

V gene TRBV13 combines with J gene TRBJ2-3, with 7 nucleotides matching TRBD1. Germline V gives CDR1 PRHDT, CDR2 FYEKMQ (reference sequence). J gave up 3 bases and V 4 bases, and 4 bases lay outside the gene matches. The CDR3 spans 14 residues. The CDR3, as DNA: TGTGCCAGCAGCTGGATGACAGGGACAGATACGCAGTATTTT. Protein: CASSWMTGTDTQYF. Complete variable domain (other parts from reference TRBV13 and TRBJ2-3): AAGVIQSPRHLIKEKRETATLKCYPIPRHDTVYWYQQGPGQDPQFLISFYEKMQSDKGSIPDRFSAQQFSDYHSELNMSSLELGDSALYFCASSWMTGTDTQYFGPGTRLTVL.

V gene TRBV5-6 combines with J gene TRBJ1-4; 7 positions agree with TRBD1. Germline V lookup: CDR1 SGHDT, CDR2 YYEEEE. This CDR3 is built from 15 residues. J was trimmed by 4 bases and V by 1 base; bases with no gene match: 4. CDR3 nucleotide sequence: TGTGCCAGCAGCTTGCTAGACAGGGATAATGAAAAACTGTTTTTT. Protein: CASSLLDRDNEKLFF.

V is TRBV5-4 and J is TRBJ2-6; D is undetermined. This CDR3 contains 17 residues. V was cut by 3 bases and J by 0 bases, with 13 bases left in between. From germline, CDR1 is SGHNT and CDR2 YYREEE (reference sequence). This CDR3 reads CASSSSPKSSGANVLTF. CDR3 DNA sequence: TGTGCCAGCAGCTCTTCCCCTAAGAGCTCTGGGGCCAACGTCCTGACTTTC.

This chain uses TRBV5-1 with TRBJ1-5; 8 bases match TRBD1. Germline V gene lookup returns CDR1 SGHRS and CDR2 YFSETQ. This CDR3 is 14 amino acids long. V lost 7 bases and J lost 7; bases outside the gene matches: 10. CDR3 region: CASPHGTGFQPQHF. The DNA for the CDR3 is TGCGCCAGCCCGCATGGGACAGGTTTCCAGCCCCAGCATTTT.

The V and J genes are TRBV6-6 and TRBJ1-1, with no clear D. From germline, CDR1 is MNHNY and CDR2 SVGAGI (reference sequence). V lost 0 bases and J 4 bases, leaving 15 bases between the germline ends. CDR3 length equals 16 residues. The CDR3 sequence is CASSYSSPSVGTEAFF. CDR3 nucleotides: TGTGCCAGCAGTTACTCGAGTCCGAGCGTGGGCACTGAAGCTTTCTTT.

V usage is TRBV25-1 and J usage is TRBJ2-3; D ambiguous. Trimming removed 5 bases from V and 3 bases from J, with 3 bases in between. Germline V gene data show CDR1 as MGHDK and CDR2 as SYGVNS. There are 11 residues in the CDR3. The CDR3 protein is CASSLTDTQYF. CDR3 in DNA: TGTGCCAGCAGTCTTACAGATACGCAGTATTTT. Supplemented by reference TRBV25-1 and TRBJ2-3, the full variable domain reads EADIYQTPRYLVIGTGKKITLECSQTMGHDKMYWYQQDPGMELHLIHYSYGVNSTEKGDLSSESTVSRIRTEHFPLTLESARPSHTSQYLCASSLTDTQYFGPGTRLTVL.

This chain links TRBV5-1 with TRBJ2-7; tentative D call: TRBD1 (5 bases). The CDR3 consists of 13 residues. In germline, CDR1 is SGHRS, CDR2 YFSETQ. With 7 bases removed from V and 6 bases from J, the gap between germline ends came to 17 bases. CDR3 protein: CASAQFQGSEQYF. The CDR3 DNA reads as TGCGCCAGCGCACAGTTCCAGGGAAGCGAGCAGTACTTC.

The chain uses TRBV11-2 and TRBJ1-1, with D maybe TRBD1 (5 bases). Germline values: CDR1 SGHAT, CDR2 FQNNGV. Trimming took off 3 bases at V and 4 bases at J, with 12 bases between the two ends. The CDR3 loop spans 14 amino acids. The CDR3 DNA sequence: TGTGCCAGCAGCTTCTCCAGGGTAGGCACTGAAGCTTTCTTT. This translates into CASSFSRVGTEAFF.